This TCR beta chain comes out of a study of CD8+CD57+ T cells in acquired aplastic anemia. TCR beta VDJ and CDR3 profiles were obtained from a genomic DNA template. TCRdb redid the calling of the reads with MiXCR, one entry per CDR3 protein. The repertoire holds 95,000 to 150,000 distinct CDR3 sequences, with approximately 50% as singletons. Details on this clonotype: What it binds is not known.

This CDR3 has 14 residues. Trimming pared 4 bases from V and 1 base from J, leaving 10 bases between. CDR1 and CDR2 (germline): SNHLY, FYNNEI. The authors sequenced patients whose flow cytometry had shown CD8+CD57+ cell expansion. Overall study results and limits: Patients and controls had in common twenty-nine CD8+ CDR3 sequences.

The TCR originated in a human donor with aplastic anemia. The material sequenced was sorted CD4+, CD8+, or CD8+CD57+ T cells (not recorded which) from PBMCs. The V gene is TRBV2, the J gene TRBJ1-1; D gene unclear. CDR3 amino acids: CASSALAGNTEAFF. The CDR3 DNA is TGTGCCAGCAGTGCCCTCGCGGGGAACACTGAAGCTTTCTTT.